These T cell receptor beta chains were read from a single sample in a study of T-cell reconstitution after alpha-beta-depleted transplantation in children. TCRdb used MiXCR to reprocess the PCR reads, holding one entry per CDR3 protein. The repertoire holds about 270,000 distinct CDR3 sequences, with 9.9% as singletons. The material sequenced was PBMCs from the stem cell graft donor, taken from the stem cell graft. Receptors originate from a human donor who donated a stem cell graft to a child with SCID. Both conserved end residues are part of each CDR3. D genes are given only for firm matches. The size field is filled for only some rows; it gives once, few, many or a size class.

NA,TRBJ2-1,TRBV27,NA,CASSSPLSWGYNEQFF,TGTGCCAGCAGTTCGCCCCTAAGTTGGGGGTACAATGAGCAGTTCTTC
NA,TRBJ2-1,TRBV7-9,TRBD2,CARSTGPSGANNEQFF,TGTGCCAGGAGCACCGGGCCTAGCGGGGCTAACAATGAGCAGTTCTTC
few,TRBJ1-6,TRBV27,NA,CASSFLPANSPLHF,TGTGCCAGCAGTTTTCTCCCAGCGAATTCACCCCTCCACTTT
NA,TRBJ1-1,TRBV5-6,NA,CASSLPTGNTEAFF,TGTGCCAGCAGCTTACCGACAGGGAACACTGAAGCTTTCTTT
many,TRBJ1-2,TRBV5-1,TRBD1,CASSPYSTGDFGGYTF,TGCGCCAGCTCACCATATTCGACAGGGGATTTCGGTGGCTACACCTTC
few,TRBJ2-3,TRBV13,TRBD1,CASSLGSGSLNRQGARDTQYF,TGTGCCAGCAGCTTAGGCTCCGGCTCTCTTAATAGACAGGGGGCACGAGATACGCAGTATTTT
NA,TRBJ2-7,TRBV12-3/TRBV12-4,TRBD1,CASSKDRGLSYEQYF,TGTGCCAGCAGTAAAGACAGGGGGCTCTCCTACGAGCAGTACTTC
few,TRBJ2-2,TRBV4-1,NA,CASSRGLTGELFF,TGCGCCAGCAGCCGCGGACTCACCGGGGAGCTGTTTTTT
few,TRBJ2-6,TRBV6-1,NA,CATHGGFSGANVLTF,TGTGCCACCCACGGGGGTTTCTCTGGGGCCAACGTCCTGACTTTC
few,TRBJ1-1,TRBV18,NA,CASSPLEGLENTEAFF,TGTGCCAGCTCACCACTAGAGGGGTTGGAGAACACTGAAGCTTTCTTT
NA,TRBJ2-2,TRBV25-1,NA,CASMWELFF,TGTGCCAGCATGTGGGAGCTGTTTTTT
NA,TRBJ1-5,TRBV7-7,NA,CASSFPRGHYDNQPQHF,TGTGCTAGCAGCTTCCCCCGAGGGCATTATGACAATCAGCCCCAGCATTTT
few,TRBJ2-5,TRBV6-2/TRBV6-3,NA,CASSRKSGLPQETQYF,TGTGCCAGCAGCCGTAAAAGCGGTCTACCACAAGAGACCCAGTACTTC
few,TRBJ2-6,TRBV19,NA,CASSMGFGGANVLTF,TGTGCCAGTAGTATGGGGTTTGGTGGGGCCAACGTCCTGACTTTC
few,TRBJ2-7,TRBV2,TRBD1,CASRGTGTQPYEQYF,TGTGCCAGCAGAGGGACAGGGACCCAACCCTACGAGCAGTACTTC
many,TRBJ2-3,TRBV6-5,NA,CASSSNRPRATQYF,TGTGCCAGCAGTTCCAACAGGCCGAGGGCTACGCAGTATTTT
few,TRBJ2-5,TRBV10-3,NA,CAAHAGPSETQYF,TGTGCCGCCCACGCGGGCCCATCGGAGACCCAGTACTTC
few,TRBJ2-2,TRBV20-1,NA,CSARGLEWGTGELFF,TGCAGTGCTAGAGGCCTAGAGTGGGGCACCGGGGAGCTGTTTTTT
NA,TRBJ2-3,TRBV6-5,NA,CASSYSVTGTFTDTQYF,TGTGCCAGCAGTTATTCGGTGACGGGGACCTTCACAGATACGCAGTATTTT
NA,TRBJ2-2,TRBV12-3/TRBV12-4,NA,CASRPNRDSGELFF,TGTGCCAGCAGGCCTAACAGGGATAGCGGGGAGCTGTTTTTT
NA,TRBJ2-2,TRBV7-8,NA,CASSLVSGAPTGELFF,TGTGCCAGCAGCTTAGTGTCGGGGGCGCCCACCGGGGAGCTGTTTTTT
few,TRBJ2-2,TRBV29-1,NA,CSVEMRDGNTGELFF,TGCAGCGTTGAAATGAGGGACGGGAACACCGGGGAGCTGTTTTTT
NA,TRBJ1-1,TRBV20-1,NA,CSAPNLETEAFF,TGCAGTGCTCCCAATCTAGAGACTGAAGCTTTCTTT
NA,TRBJ2-5,TRBV15,NA,CATSPKGQLQETQYF,TGTGCCACCAGCCCTAAAGGTCAGCTTCAAGAGACCCAGTACTTC
NA,TRBJ2-4,TRBV3-1,TRBD1,CASSQDIGTVLAKNIQYF,TGTGCCAGCAGCCAAGATATAGGGACAGTTCTAGCCAAAAACATTCAGTACTTC
few,TRBJ2-7,TRBV6-5,NA,CASSYIDTSYEQYF,TGTGCCAGCAGTTACATAGACACATCCTACGAGCAGTACTTC
NA,TRBJ2-7,TRBV12-3/TRBV12-4,NA,CASSPLGGAKQYF,TGTGCCAGCAGTCCCCTTGGAGGGGCGAAGCAGTACTTC
few,TRBJ2-5,TRBV29-1,TRBD1,CSVARTGETQYF,TGCAGCGTTGCAAGGACAGGGGAGACCCAGTACTTC